These 25 T cell receptor beta chains were sequenced from one sample in a study of control samples from healthy donors and cancer patients. Only in-frame clones appear in the TCRdb table, and some are missing; sequencing was by immunoSEQ multiplex PCR. This table holds about 150,000 clones, over 85% found once. What was sequenced was blood. These receptors all stem from a man in his forties or fifties in good health.

The CDR3 DNA sequence: TGTGCCAGCAGCTTACGGGAGGGGGCCGGCTACGAGCAGTACTTC. This translates into CASSLREGAGYEQYF. The rearrangement uses TRBV7-2 and TRBJ2-7; the D gene is possibly TRBD2 (8 bases). The CDR3 is 15 residues long. The germline V gene has CDR1 SGHTA and CDR2 FQGNSA. V lost 2 bases and J 3 bases, leaving 14 bases between the germline ends.

The rearrangement links TRBV7-6 to TRBJ2-4; possibly TRBD1 for D (5 bases). The germline gives CDR1 SGHVS, CDR2 FNYEAQ. With 6 bases removed from V and 0 bases from J, the gap between germline ends came to 12 bases. This CDR3 has 15 residues. CDR3 sequence (DNA): TGTGCCAGCAGGCAACTCCAGGGAGCCAAAAACATTCAGTACTTC. This translates into CASRQLQGAKNIQYF.

The genes are TRBV18 and TRBJ2-5; D remains ambiguous. There are 13 residues in the CDR3. CDR1 and CDR2 (germline): KGHSH, LQKENI. V was cut by 3 bases and J by 2 bases, with 7 bases left in between. CDR3 DNA: TGTGCCAGCTCACCGCCCGGACAAGAGACCCAGTACTTC. Protein sequence: CASSPPGQETQYF.

The chain is built from TRBV18 and TRBJ1-2; D uncertain. Germline values: CDR1 KGHSH, CDR2 LQKENI. Between the trimmed V and J ends, which lost 5 bases and 4 bases, there was a span of 8 bases. This CDR3 has 12 residues. The CDR3 nucleotides read TGTGCCAGCTCAACGGACCGCTATGGCTACACCTTC. Residues: CASSTDRYGYTF.

This clone was picked up one time. The chain has TRBV3-1 (or the pseudogene TRBV3-2) and TRBJ2-7, with 8 bases lining up with TRBD1. The CDR3 loop spans 15 amino acids. The germline CDR1 and CDR2 sequences are LGHDT and YNNKEL (reference sequence). J gave up 2 bases and V 1 base, and 4 bases lay outside the gene matches. CDR3 coding DNA: TGTGCCAGCAGCCAAGCAGGGGGCGCGACCTACGAGCAGTACTTC. This gives the protein CASSQAGGATYEQYF.

This clone was found once. The V call is TRBV14, the J call TRBJ2-1; TRBD1 might be the D (7 bases). V was trimmed by 4 bases and J by 7 bases, leaving 14 bases between them. The CDR3 extends over 14 amino acids. Per the germline V gene, CDR1 is SGHDN and CDR2 is FVKESK. The CDR3 loop reads CASSPRQGGNEQFF. The CDR3 DNA sequence: TGTGCCAGCAGCCCTCGACAGGGAGGAAATGAGCAGTTCTTC.

This clone was picked up one time. The chain combines TRBV19 with TRBJ2-1; no clear D. Trimming cost V 3 bases and J 6 bases, with 15 bases left between them. Germline CDR1 reads LNHDA; CDR2 reads SQIVND (reference sequence). The CDR3 consists of 15 residues. CDR3 region: CASSIIVASSNEQFF. For the CDR3, the DNA is TGTGCCAGTAGTATTATAGTAGCATCGTCCAATGAGCAGTTCTTC.

The V gene is TRBV13, the J gene TRBJ1-2, with 7 positions matching TRBD1. The V gene end was trimmed by 1 base and the J gene end by 7 bases; junction bases not matched to a gene: 3. Germline V gene lookup returns CDR1 PRHDT and CDR2 FYEKMQ (reference sequence). The CDR3 extends over 13 amino acids. The CDR3 DNA reads TGTGCCAGCAGCTTAGAACAGGGGCTTGGCTACACCTTC. It specifies CASSLEQGLGYTF.

The CDR3 nucleotides read TGTGCCAGCAGTCGTGGTCGGCCGAACACTGAAGCTTTCTTT. Protein product: CASSRGRPNTEAFF. V is TRBV6-2 or TRBV6-3 and J is TRBJ1-1; D is undetermined. Per germline, CDR1 MNHEY and CDR2 SVGEGT. The V end lost 5 bases, the J end lost 1 base, and 11 bases lay between the germline ends. CDR3 length: 14 amino acids.

V is TRBV28 and J is TRBJ2-1; 7 bases line up with TRBD1. V lost 7 bases, J lost 3 bases, and 9 bases stayed unmatched. The germline V gene has CDR1 MDHEN and CDR2 SYDVKM. This CDR3 is built from 15 residues. The CDR3 coding sequence is TGTGCCAGCATCCCCGGGACAGCGGTCTACAATGAGCAGTTCTTC. Translating it yields CASIPGTAVYNEQFF.

This chain connects TRBV7-6 to TRBJ1-2; unclear D gene. The CDR3 has 13 residues. Per germline, CDR1 SGHVS and CDR2 FNYEAQ. The germline V and J ends were trimmed by 5 bases and 6 bases, with 13 bases remaining between them. DNA of the CDR3: TGTGCCAGCAGCCCCCGACTCGGCGATGGCTACACCTTC. This encodes CASSPRLGDGYTF.

This chain uses TRBV5-1 with TRBJ1-3; D call uncertain. V lost 3 bases and J 0 bases, leaving 10 bases between the germline ends. Germline V gene lookup returns CDR1 SGHRS and CDR2 YFSETQ. This CDR3 has 15 residues. The CDR3 loop is CASSSAGYSGNTIYF. Here the CDR3 DNA reads TGCGCCAGCAGCTCCGCGGGGTACTCTGGAAACACCATATATTTT.

The genes are TRBV11-3 and TRBJ1-1; 9 nucleotides agree with TRBD1. There are 13 residues in the CDR3. The junction had 1 base not matched to a gene; V was cut back by 3 bases and J by 5 bases. Germline V gene lookup returns CDR1 SGHNT and CDR2 YENEEA. CDR3 residues: CASSFGQGTEAFF. The CDR3 coding sequence is TGTGCCAGCAGCTTTGGACAGGGGACTGAAGCTTTCTTT.

This clone was observed a single time. This chain joins TRBV18 and TRBJ1-1; 10 bases agree with TRBD1. The CDR3 extends over 14 amino acids. Germline-derived CDR1 and CDR2 are KGHSH and LQKENI. V lost 3 bases to trimming and J lost 5 bases; unmatched junction nucleotides: 3. The CDR3 spells CASSPWTGGTEAFF. The CDR3 nucleotides read TGTGCCAGCTCACCGTGGACAGGGGGGACTGAAGCTTTCTTT.

This chain uses TRBV9 with TRBJ2-3; D uncertain. The CDR3 consists of 14 residues. With 6 bases removed from V and 0 bases from J, the gap between germline ends came to 11 bases. CDR1 and CDR2 from the germline V gene are SGDLS and YYNGEE. CDR3 sequence: CASKGPGSTDTQYF. CDR3 sequence (DNA): TGTGCCAGCAAGGGCCCCGGGAGCACAGATACGCAGTATTTT.

The chain links TRBV5-1 to TRBJ1-1; perhaps TRBD1 as D (6 bases). Per germline, CDR1 SGHRS and CDR2 YFSETQ. V was clipped by 4 bases and J by 0 bases, with 13 bases between them. The CDR3 consists of 15 residues. The CDR3 loop is CASSGVAGVNTEAFF. DNA of the CDR3: TGCGCCAGCAGCGGGGTGGCAGGGGTGAACACTGAAGCTTTCTTT.

The genes are TRBV11-2 and TRBJ1-6; TRBD1 matches 7 bases. The CDR3 contains 15 residues. The V and J ends lost 0 bases and 6 bases, in that order; junction bases with no gene match: 2. Germline CDR1 reads SGHAT; CDR2 reads FQNNGV. Written as DNA, the CDR3 is TGTGCCAGCAGCTTAGAAGCAGGGGGTAATTCACCCCTCCACTTT. Amino acids: CASSLEAGGNSPLHF.

The chain links TRBV24-1 to TRBJ1-5; D call uncertain. The germline gives CDR1 KGHDR, CDR2 SFDVKD. CDR3 length equals 13 residues. Between the trimmed V and J ends, which lost 3 bases and 9 bases, there was a span of 11 bases. CDR3 sequence (DNA): TGTGCCACCAGTGATATAGTAGGGTGGCCCCAGCATTTT. This sequence encodes CATSDIVGWPQHF.

The V gene is TRBV27, the J gene TRBJ1-6; tentative D call: TRBD1 (6 bases). In germline, CDR1 is MNHEY, CDR2 SMNVEV (reference sequence). CDR3 length equals 16 residues. V lost 2 bases and J lost 0, with 8 bases in between. The CDR3 sequence: CASSLTGSSYNSPLHF. The CDR3 DNA reads TGTGCCAGCAGTTTAACAGGGAGCTCCTATAATTCACCCCTCCACTTT.

The DNA of the CDR3 is TGTGCCAGCAGCCACACCACTAATGAAAAACTGTTTTTT. The encoded protein is CASSHTTNEKLFF. The chain employs TRBV6-6 and TRBJ1-4; D gene unclear. This CDR3 region has 13 residues. The V gene's germline CDR1 is MNHNY and CDR2 SVGAGI (reference sequence). V dropped 6 bases and J dropped 2 bases, with 7 bases sitting between them.

V usage is TRBV5-1 and J usage is TRBJ1-6; TRBD1 is a possible D gene (6 bases). Germline V gives CDR1 SGHRS, CDR2 YFSETQ. Trimming removed 2 bases at V and 9 bases at J, with 15 bases between. There are 15 residues in the CDR3. The CDR3: CASSFDSIGGSPLHF. The CDR3 nucleotides are TGCGCCAGCAGCTTCGACTCCATAGGGGGTTCACCCCTCCACTTT.

The chain employs TRBV4-1 and TRBJ2-1; 7 bases fit TRBD2. Trimming at V came to 1 base and at J to 0 bases, leaving 0 bases not matched to a gene. Germline CDR1 MGHRA, CDR2 YSYEKL. The CDR3 runs 15 residues. The CDR3 sequence is CASSQGGGSYNEQFF. CDR3 bases: TGCGCCAGCAGCCAAGGGGGGGGCTCCTACAATGAGCAGTTCTTC.

The chain joins TRBV6-1 to TRBJ2-7; 10 bases agree with TRBD1. This CDR3 spans 14 amino acids. Germline CDR1 MNHNS, CDR2 SASEGT. Losses at the gene ends were 3 bases for V and 2 bases for J; bases not matched to a gene: 1. CDR3 loop: CASSDDRGPYEQYF. CDR3 bases: TGTGCCAGCAGTGACGACAGGGGGCCCTACGAGCAGTACTTC.

The chain links TRBV30 to TRBJ1-1; 7 bases fit TRBD1. J lost 4 bases, V lost 3 bases, and 26 bases had no gene match. The CDR3 has 20 residues. Germline V gene lookup returns CDR1 GTSNPN and CDR2 SVGIG (reference sequence). The CDR3 region has the DNA TGTGCCTGGAGCCCCATTAGGTCGAACAGGGGACAATACCGTTTCACTGAAGCTTTCTTT. Amino acids: CAWSPIRSNRGQYRFTEAFF.

This chain uses TRBV11-2 with TRBJ1-3; D remains ambiguous. This CDR3 has 13 amino acids. Germline V lookup: CDR1 SGHAT, CDR2 FQNNGV. The ends were cut back, 8 bases at V and 0 bases at J, with 8 bases in the middle. CDR3 residues: CASRLPSGNTIYF. DNA for the CDR3: TGTGCCAGCCGACTCCCCTCTGGAAACACCATATATTTT.